These 28 T cell receptor beta chains share one sample of origin, sequenced in a study of T cell responses to AZD1222 COVID-19 vaccine. Assay: immunoSEQ multiplex PCR; the TCRdb copy retains only in-frame clones and omits some. Among around 140,000 clones listed, about 92% were seen once. Here the sequenced sample was peripheral blood, taken after recovery from COVID-19. All receptors derive from an adult who had recovered from COVID-19.

The CDR3 DNA follows: TGCGCCAGCAGCTTGCTCGGGAGAGGGGTCGACACCGGGGAGCTGTTTTTT. Translation: CASSLLGRGVDTGELFF. The V gene is TRBV5-1, the J gene TRBJ2-2; maybe TRBD2 (6 bases). The CDR3 is 17 amino acids. Trimming pared 1 base from V and 3 bases from J, leaving 16 bases between. Germline V lookup: CDR1 SGHRS, CDR2 YFSETQ. Combining the CDR3 with reference TRBV5-1 and TRBJ2-2 gives the whole variable domain KAGVTQTPRYLIKTRGQQVTLSCSPISGHRSVSWYQQTPGQGLQFLFEYFSETQRNKGNFPGRFSGRQFSNSRSEMNVSTLELGDSALYLCASSLLGRGVDTGELFFGEGSRLTVL.

The CDR3: CASSQGTGNVGQYF. The CDR3 DNA reads as TGTGCCAGCAGCCAGGGGACAGGGAATGTCGGGCAGTACTTC. This rearrangement joins TRBV14 to TRBJ2-7; 9 bases are a match to TRBD1. With V trimmed by 3 bases and J by 9 bases, 9 bases remained unmatched. This CDR3 contains 14 residues. Germline CDR1 reads SGHDN; CDR2 reads FVKESK.

The rearrangement joins TRBV7-3 to TRBJ2-1; 11 bases are shared with TRBD2. With V trimmed by 0 bases and J by 4 bases, 2 bases remained unmatched. The CDR3 is 16 amino acids. The germline CDR1 and CDR2 sequences are SGHTA and FQGTGA. The CDR3: CASSLTGTSGYNEQFF. In nucleotides, the CDR3 is TGTGCCAGCAGCTTAACCGGGACTAGCGGATACAATGAGCAGTTCTTC.

V is TRBV7-2 and J is TRBJ1-3; D is ambiguous. V lost 0 bases and J 0 bases, leaving 9 bases between the germline ends. The V gene's germline CDR1 is SGHTA and CDR2 FQGNSA. The CDR3 extends over 16 amino acids. Here the CDR3 DNA reads TGTGCCAGCAGCTTAGCGGGTGGGAACTCTGGAAACACCATATATTTT. Protein product: CASSLAGGNSGNTIYF. Drawing the rest from reference TRBV7-2 and TRBJ1-3, the complete variable domain is GAGVSQSPSNKVTEKGKDVELRCDPISGHTALYWYRQSLGQGLEFLIYFQGNSAPDKSGLPSDRFSAERTGGSVSTLTIQRTQQEDSAVYLCASSLAGGNSGNTIYFGEGSWLTVV.

The V and J genes are TRBV14 and TRBJ1-1; 9 nucleotides agree with TRBD1. The V gene's germline CDR1 is SGHDN and CDR2 FVKESK. J gave up 5 bases and V 6 bases, and 4 bases lay outside the gene matches. The CDR3 totals 13 residues. This CDR3 reads CASRTGGRTEAFF. The CDR3 DNA follows: TGTGCCAGCAGGACAGGGGGGCGGACTGAAGCTTTCTTT.

The chain employs TRBV3-1 (or the pseudogene TRBV3-2) and TRBJ2-2; no firm D call. V was clipped by 0 bases and J by 4 bases, with 9 bases between them. The germline V gene has CDR1 LGHDT and CDR2 YNNKEL (reference sequence). The CDR3 loop spans 15 amino acids. CDR3 nucleotides: TGTGCCAGCAGCCAAGATCGTCGGGTCACCGGGGAGCTGTTTTTT. Its translation: CASSQDRRVTGELFF.

The chain carries TRBV19 and TRBJ1-6; no reliable D call. The CDR3 is made up of 14 amino acids. Trimming stripped 7 bases from V and 7 bases from J, with 14 bases between. CDR1 and CDR2 from the germline V gene are LNHDA and SQIVND (reference sequence). The CDR3 loop is CASKVGGDNSPLHF. Written as DNA, the CDR3 is TGTGCCAGTAAGGTGGGAGGTGACAATTCACCCCTCCACTTT. The variable domain in full, with the rest retrieved from reference TRBV19 and TRBJ1-6, is DGGITQSPKYLFRKEGQNVTLSCEQNLNHDAMYWYRQDPGQGLRLIYYSQIVNDFQKGDIAEGYSVSREKKESFPLTVTSAQKNPTAFYLCASKVGGDNSPLHFGNGTRLTVT.

V and J are TRBV19 and TRBJ2-2; 8 bases agree with TRBD2. This CDR3 has 16 residues. V shed 5 bases and J 5 bases; nucleotides not matched to a gene: 10. Germline assignment: CDR1 LNHDA and CDR2 SQIVND (reference sequence). The CDR3 nucleotides are TGTGCCAGTAGTCGAGGAGCGGGAGAATGGACCGGGGAGCTGTTTTTT. Its translation is CASSRGAGEWTGELFF.

The V gene is TRBV4-1, the J gene TRBJ2-7; 7 bases agree with TRBD2. The CDR3 spans 15 residues. Germline CDR1 and CDR2: MGHRA and YSYEKL. The junction had 9 bases not matched to a gene; V was cut back by 4 bases and J by 3 bases. The DNA of the CDR3 is TGCGCCAGCAGCCCCACTAGCGAGAGAAACTACGAGCAGTACTTC. Translated, it gives CASSPTSERNYEQYF.

Details on this clone: The junction departs from the called germline gene at one end, perhaps through a read error. V gene TRBV28 combines with J gene TRBJ1-3, with D possibly matching TRBD1 (5 bases). The CDR3 length is 14 residues. Germline V gene data show CDR1 as MDHEN and CDR2 as SYDVKM. The CDR3 sequence: CASGRGGSENTIYF. The CDR3 DNA reads TGTGCCAGCGGCCGGGGGGGTTCTGAAAACACCATATATTTT.

The chain combines TRBV2 with TRBJ1-5; 8 bases match TRBD1. Germline CDR1 SNHLY, CDR2 FYNNEI. With 5 bases clipped from V and 3 bases from J, the junction kept 3 bases outside the gene matches. The CDR3 consists of 14 residues. CDR3 region: CASSLDRDNQPQHF. The DNA of the CDR3 is TGTGCCAGCAGTTTGGACAGGGACAATCAGCCCCAGCATTTT.

The V and J genes are TRBV10-3 and TRBJ1-1; 7 nucleotides align to TRBD1. V gave up 6 bases and J gave up 1 base; unmatched junction bases: 8. In germline, CDR1 is ENHRY, CDR2 SYGVKD. The CDR3 runs to 15 residues. CDR3 in amino acids: CAISARQGANTEAFF. The CDR3 bases are TGTGCCATCAGCGCGCGACAGGGAGCGAACACTGAAGCTTTCTTT.

The rearrangement joins TRBV27 to TRBJ2-1; 9 positions agree with TRBD2. CDR3 length: 17 residues. CDR1 MNHEY and CDR2 SMNVEV come from the germline V gene (reference sequence). Trimming took 2 bases from V and 0 from J; bases not matched to a gene: 5. The chain's CDR3 is CASSLRLAASSYNEQFF. The CDR3 nucleotides are TGTGCCAGCAGTTTAAGACTAGCGGCAAGCTCCTACAATGAGCAGTTCTTC.

The rearrangement joins TRBV3-1 (or the pseudogene TRBV3-2) to TRBJ2-3, with 9 positions matching TRBD2. Germline V gives CDR1 LGHDT, CDR2 YNNKEL (reference sequence). CDR3 size: 16 residues. The junction had 9 bases not matched to a gene; V was cut back by 2 bases and J by 6 bases. In DNA form, the CDR3 reads TGTGCCAGCAGCCAAAACCTAGCGGGGAGTGGGGATACGCAGTATTTT. Translating it yields CASSQNLAGSGDTQYF.

This CDR3 reads CASSPGQNTEAFF. For the CDR3, the DNA is TGTGCCAGCTCACCAGGACAGAACACTGAAGCTTTCTTT. The chain combines TRBV18 with TRBJ1-1; possibly TRBD1 for D (5 bases). Trimming left V 2 bases short and J 1 base short, with 5 bases between. CDR1 is KGHSH, CDR2 LQKENI, per germline. The CDR3 runs 13 residues.

V is TRBV9 and J is TRBJ1-1; D remains unclear. Germline V lookup: CDR1 SGDLS, CDR2 YYNGEE. V was cut by 0 bases and J by 6 bases, with 15 bases left in between. This CDR3 comprises 15 residues. As DNA, the CDR3 is TGTGCCAGCAGCGTAGTCGTCAGCCCTTGGTCTGAAGCTTTCTTT. Protein product: CASSVVVSPWSEAFF.

V usage is TRBV7-2 and J usage is TRBJ2-5; perhaps D is TRBD1 or TRBD2 (5 bases each). Trimming removed 1 base from V and 3 bases from J, with 9 bases in between. Per germline, CDR1 SGHTA and CDR2 FQGNSA. This CDR3 comprises 14 residues. The CDR3, as DNA: TGTGCCAGCAGCTTAGGCAGAGGGGAAGAGACCCAGTACTTC. It translates to CASSLGRGEETQYF. Complete variable domain (other parts from reference TRBV7-2 and TRBJ2-5): GAGVSQSPSNKVTEKGKDVELRCDPISGHTALYWYRQSLGQGLEFLIYFQGNSAPDKSGLPSDRFSAERTGGSVSTLTIQRTQQEDSAVYLCASSLGRGEETQYFGPGTRLLVL.

V usage is TRBV20-1 and J usage is TRBJ2-3, with 12 positions matching TRBD2. The CDR3 extends over 16 amino acids. Germline V gene sequence: CDR1 DFQATT, CDR2 SNEGSKA (reference sequence). Germline trimming cut 6 bases from V and 2 bases from J; bases unmatched to any gene: 9. CDR3 loop: CSASTGLAGPTDTQYF. The CDR3 nucleotides read TGCAGTGCCAGTACGGGACTAGCGGGCCCCACAGATACGCAGTATTTT.

The CDR3 loop reads CASSPGQGFLYEQYF. The CDR3 region has the DNA TGTGCCAGCAGTCCGGGACAGGGGTTTTTGTACGAGCAGTACTTC. The rearrangement links TRBV6-6 to TRBJ2-7, with 10 nucleotides matching TRBD1. CDR3 length equals 15 residues. Unmatched junction bases numbered 8, after V lost 5 bases and J lost 4 bases. Germline V gene lookup returns CDR1 MNHNY and CDR2 SVGAGI (reference sequence).

The chain recombines TRBV7-8 with TRBJ2-7; D not certain. Germline CDR1 SGHVS, CDR2 FQNEAQ. The CDR3 totals 13 residues. Deletions cut 2 bases from V and 4 bases from J, with 9 bases between. CDR3 amino acids: CASSLTVQYEQYF. The CDR3 DNA follows: TGTGCCAGCAGCTTAACTGTTCAATACGAGCAGTACTTC.

This clone has only one observation. The chain couples TRBV7-8 to TRBJ2-3; TRBD2 agrees at 16 bases. Germline CDR1 reads SGHVS; CDR2 reads FQNEAQ. The CDR3 extends over 21 amino acids. The trim removed 0 bases at V and 1 base at J, leaving 10 bases unmatched. The CDR3 loop reads CASSLAESGTSGRAGTDTQYF. The DNA of the CDR3 is TGTGCCAGCAGCTTAGCCGAATCCGGGACTAGCGGGAGGGCCGGCACAGATACGCAGTATTTT.

The gene calls are TRBV19 and TRBJ1-5; D remains ambiguous. The CDR3 contains 17 residues. V was trimmed by 4 bases and J by 4 bases, leaving 20 bases between them. Germline V gene lookup returns CDR1 LNHDA and CDR2 SQIVND (reference sequence). CDR3 sequence: CASSNRVVTSGNQPQHF. The CDR3 DNA follows: TGTGCCAGTAGTAACCGCGTAGTAACCTCGGGGAATCAGCCCCAGCATTTT.

The chain links TRBV27 to TRBJ1-2; 8 bases match TRBD1. The CDR3 has 18 residues. Germline V lookup: CDR1 MNHEY, CDR2 SMNVEV (reference sequence). After removal of 0 bases from V and 4 bases from J, the junction contained 13 bases not matched to a gene. CDR3 sequence reads: CASSLSAGGTSGFYGYTF. CDR3 in DNA: TGTGCCAGCAGTTTATCGGCAGGGGGCACCAGCGGTTTCTATGGCTACACCTTC.

The chain recombines TRBV30 with TRBJ2-4; no clear D. The CDR3 extends over 12 amino acids. V shed 8 bases and J shed 4 bases, with 12 bases lying between them. Looked up from germline, CDR1 is GTSNPN and CDR2 is SVGIG (reference sequence). CDR3 in DNA: TGTGCCACATGGGGTGGGAAAAACATTCAGTACTTC. This encodes CATWGGKNIQYF.

V usage is TRBV19 and J usage is TRBJ1-4; TRBD1 might be the D (6 bases). V was cut by 5 bases and J by 8 bases, with 15 bases left in between. The CDR3 covers 14 residues. CDR1 is LNHDA, CDR2 SQIVND, per germline (reference sequence). The CDR3: CASSARQESEKLFF. The CDR3 nucleotides read TGTGCCAGTAGTGCAAGACAGGAGTCGGAAAAACTGTTTTTT.

This chain uses TRBV28 with TRBJ1-6, with D perhaps matching TRBD1 (5 bases). The V gene lost 1 base and the J gene lost 9 bases, with 16 bases spanning the gap. The CDR3 runs to 16 residues. Per germline, CDR1 MDHEN and CDR2 SYDVKM. This CDR3 reads CASSLYGSGFASPLHF. The CDR3 DNA is TGTGCCAGCAGTTTATATGGGTCAGGGTTTGCTTCACCCCTCCACTTT. The full variable domain, its missing parts supplied by reference TRBV28 and TRBJ1-6, is DVKVTQSSRYLVKRTGEKVFLECVQDMDHENMFWYRQDPGLGLRLIYFSYDVKMKEKGDIPEGYSVSREKKERFSLILESASTNQTSMYLCASSLYGSGFASPLHFGNGTRLTVT.

CDR3 in amino acids: CASSYPRGRAYTGELFF. As DNA, the CDR3 is TGTGCCAGCAGCTACCCGCGGGGGAGGGCCTACACCGGGGAGCTGTTTTTT. This chain uses TRBV7-8 with TRBJ2-2; 7 positions match TRBD2. Germline V lookup: CDR1 SGHVS, CDR2 FQNEAQ. The V segment lost 4 bases and the J segment 3 bases; nucleotides outside the gene matches: 11. The CDR3 has 17 amino acids.

This rearrangement joins TRBV27 to TRBJ2-1; 9 bases align to TRBD1. The germline V gene has CDR1 MNHEY and CDR2 SMNVEV (reference sequence). The junction had 7 bases not matched to a gene; V was cut back by 5 bases and J by 2 bases. The CDR3 contains 16 residues. This CDR3 reads CASSALGQGTYNEQFF. CDR3 DNA sequence: TGTGCCAGCAGTGCACTCGGACAGGGGACCTACAATGAGCAGTTCTTC.